This T cell receptor beta chain appears in the sequencing data of a study of shared clonotypes between healthy human individuals. Study at large: Donor composition was a couple of women and three men, aged 18 to 49.

Repertoires were generated with immunoSEQ multiplex PCR, while TCRdb's copy carries only in-frame clones and drops some. The sample carries about 2,100,000 clones, about 92% recorded once. Naive CD8 isolation took CD45RO-negative cells positively selected for CCR7 and excluded terminally differentiated effector memory CD45RA+ cells. This CDR3 region has 16 residues. The V gene's germline CDR1 is SGHRS and CDR2 YFSETQ. V lost 3 bases and J lost 5, with 21 bases in between. The sample taken for sequencing was naive CD8+ T cells from PBMCs. This clonotype was sampled from a man between 18 and 29 years old in good health. Some clones in this sample may be carry-over from other donors' samples. The chain has TRBV5-1 and TRBJ2-7, with D possibly matching TRBD2 (6 bases). This CDR3 is CASSWGVQLLPHEQYF. The CDR3 bases are TGCGCCAGCAGCTGGGGGGTGCAACTCCTCCCCCACGAGCAGTACTTC.